The rows below give T cell receptor beta chains drawn from one sample of a study. TCRdb re-called the RT-PCR reads through MiXCR, storing one row per CDR3 protein. Seen here are fewer than 800,000 distinct CDR3 sequences, 12% to 15% observed once, and the top ten hold about 3.9%. The sequenced sample consisted of memory CD4+ T cells from blood. These receptors were obtained from a female donor in good health, serving as a healthy control. Each CDR3 is given with its conserved first and last residue. D genes are given only for firm matches. The size of a clone is reported for some rows only, either as once, few or many, or as a class for expanded clones.

J gene: TRBJ2-1
V gene: TRBV12-3/TRBV12-4
D gene: NA
clone size: NA
CDR3 DNA: TGTGCCAGCAGTGTGGGGACACACTCAGCCTACAATGAGCAGTTCTTC
CDR3 protein: CASSVGTHSAYNEQFF

J gene: TRBJ2-7
V gene: TRBV20-1
D gene: NA
clone size: NA
CDR3 DNA: TGCAGTGCTAGAGATCGGACTGGCAACTACGAGCAGTACTTC
CDR3 protein: CSARDRTGNYEQYF

J gene: TRBJ1-4
V gene: TRBV4-3
D gene: NA
clone size: many
CDR3 DNA: TGCGCCAGCAGCCAAGTTAGGGGGGGAGCTTATGAAAAACTGTTTTTT
CDR3 protein: CASSQVRGGAYEKLFF

J gene: TRBJ2-1
V gene: TRBV6-2/TRBV6-3
D gene: NA
clone size: many
CDR3 DNA: TGTGCCAGCAGACGTGTTGGGGGTTACAATGAGCAGTTCTTC
CDR3 protein: CASRRVGGYNEQFF

J gene: TRBJ2-3
V gene: TRBV4-3
D gene: TRBD1
clone size: few
CDR3 DNA: TGCGCCAGCAGCCAAGATCTTACAGGGGGCGCGAATACGCAGTATTTT
CDR3 protein: CASSQDLTGGANTQYF

J gene: TRBJ1-5
V gene: TRBV6-2/TRBV6-3
D gene: NA
clone size: NA
CDR3 DNA: TGTGCCAGCAGTGCTGACAGCTATCAGCCCCAGCATTTT
CDR3 protein: CASSADSYQPQHF

J gene: TRBJ1-5
V gene: TRBV6-6
D gene: NA
clone size: many
CDR3 DNA: TGTGCCAGCATCCTGGACGGCAATCAGCCCCAGCATTTT
CDR3 protein: CASILDGNQPQHF

J gene: TRBJ2-7
V gene: TRBV29-1
D gene: NA
clone size: many
CDR3 DNA: TGCAGCGTTGAAGATAGGATGGGGGCCCCGGGCTCCTACGAGCAGTACTTC
CDR3 protein: CSVEDRMGAPGSYEQYF

J gene: TRBJ2-7
V gene: TRBV15
D gene: TRBD2
clone size: NA
CDR3 DNA: TGTGCCACCAGCAGAGAGTTAGCGGGATCATACGAGCAGTACTTC
CDR3 protein: CATSRELAGSYEQYF

J gene: TRBJ2-7
V gene: TRBV20-1
D gene: TRBD2
clone size: few
CDR3 DNA: TGCAGTGCTAGCCCCGGGACTAGCGGCTCCTACGAGCAGTACTTC
CDR3 protein: CSASPGTSGSYEQYF

J gene: TRBJ2-5
V gene: TRBV5-1
D gene: NA
clone size: NA
CDR3 DNA: TGCGCCAGCAGCCAGGATGGAGGCAAAGAGACCCAGTACTTC
CDR3 protein: CASSQDGGKETQYF

J gene: TRBJ2-3
V gene: TRBV6-6
D gene: NA
clone size: NA
CDR3 DNA: TGTGCCAGCAGTTACTCCCCCGAGGATACGCAGTATTTT
CDR3 protein: CASSYSPEDTQYF

J gene: TRBJ2-3
V gene: TRBV7-2
D gene: TRBD2
clone size: many
CDR3 DNA: TGTGCCAGCAGCTGGGGCAGGGCGGGAGCAGATACGCAGTATTTT
CDR3 protein: CASSWGRAGADTQYF

J gene: TRBJ1-2
V gene: TRBV12-3/TRBV12-4
D gene: NA
clone size: many
CDR3 DNA: TGTGCCAGCAGTTTATCGACTGCTCTTGGCAGTCAGTACACCTTC
CDR3 protein: CASSLSTALGSQYTF

J gene: TRBJ1-5
V gene: TRBV12-3/TRBV12-4
D gene: NA
clone size: many
CDR3 DNA: TGTGCCAGCAGTCAGACAGCAGGCAATCAGCCCCAGCATTTT
CDR3 protein: CASSQTAGNQPQHF

J gene: TRBJ2-3
V gene: TRBV12-3/TRBV12-4
D gene: NA
clone size: few
CDR3 DNA: TGTGCCAGCAGTGCGGGAATCAACACAGATACGCAGTATTTT
CDR3 protein: CASSAGINTDTQYF

J gene: TRBJ1-1
V gene: TRBV10-3
D gene: NA
clone size: many
CDR3 DNA: TGTGCCATCAGTGGAAAGGGGGGGACTGAAGCTTTCTTT
CDR3 protein: CAISGKGGTEAFF

J gene: TRBJ2-7
V gene: TRBV10-3
D gene: NA
clone size: NA
CDR3 DNA: TGTGCCATCAGTGACGGGGCAGTAAGCAATTACGAGCAGTACTTC
CDR3 protein: CAISDGAVSNYEQYF

J gene: TRBJ2-7
V gene: TRBV7-2
D gene: NA
clone size: many
CDR3 DNA: TGTGCCAGCAGGCCACCGGGGCCCCCCTACGAGCAGTACTTC
CDR3 protein: CASRPPGPPYEQYF

J gene: TRBJ2-1
V gene: TRBV30
D gene: NA
clone size: NA
CDR3 DNA: TGTGCCTGGAGTGTAAAGGGGACCTCCAATGAGCAGTTCTTC
CDR3 protein: CAWSVKGTSNEQFF

J gene: TRBJ2-5
V gene: TRBV7-2
D gene: TRBD1
clone size: NA
CDR3 DNA: TGTGCCAGCAGCTTCCTCGGGACAGAGGAAGGGACCCAGTACTTC
CDR3 protein: CASSFLGTEEGTQYF

J gene: TRBJ2-3
V gene: TRBV9
D gene: TRBD2
clone size: NA
CDR3 DNA: TGTGCCAGCAGCGTACCCCCTTGGACTAGCGGGAAAACCACAGATACGCAGTATTTT
CDR3 protein: CASSVPPWTSGKTTDTQYF

J gene: TRBJ2-1
V gene: TRBV12-3/TRBV12-4
D gene: TRBD1
clone size: many
CDR3 DNA: TGTGCCAGCAGGCCTTGGGGGGACAGGGGAATCCAGTTCTTC
CDR3 protein: CASRPWGDRGIQFF

J gene: TRBJ2-5
V gene: TRBV12-3/TRBV12-4
D gene: NA
clone size: few
CDR3 DNA: TGTGCCAGCAGGGGGACCCTCAAAGAGACCCAGTACTTC
CDR3 protein: CASRGTLKETQYF

J gene: TRBJ1-2
V gene: TRBV6-1
D gene: NA
clone size: few
CDR3 DNA: TGTGCATCCTCTCTCCAGTGGGGCGACTATGGCTACACCTTC
CDR3 protein: CASSLQWGDYGYTF

J gene: TRBJ2-7
V gene: TRBV9
D gene: NA
clone size: once
CDR3 DNA: TGTGCCAGCAGCGTAGGAGCGGAAGCGTATTACTCCTACGAGCAGTACTTC
CDR3 protein: CASSVGAEAYYSYEQYF

J gene: TRBJ1-2
V gene: TRBV28
D gene: NA
clone size: NA
CDR3 DNA: TGTGCCAGCAGTTTATTTCAGGGCTATGGCTACACCTTC
CDR3 protein: CASSLFQGYGYTF

J gene: TRBJ2-2
V gene: TRBV5-1
D gene: NA
clone size: NA
CDR3 DNA: TGCGCCAGCAGCTACAGGGAGGACGGGGAGCTGTTTTTT
CDR3 protein: CASSYREDGELFF

J gene: TRBJ1-1
V gene: TRBV12-3/TRBV12-4
D gene: NA
clone size: many
CDR3 DNA: TGTGCCAGCAACCTTAACACAGGGATGAACACTGAAGCTTTCTTT
CDR3 protein: CASNLNTGMNTEAFF

J gene: TRBJ2-5
V gene: TRBV12-3/TRBV12-4
D gene: NA
clone size: many
CDR3 DNA: TGTGCCAGCAGTTATATTAGAGGGGCCCAGTACTTC
CDR3 protein: CASSYIRGAQYF

J gene: TRBJ1-1
V gene: TRBV5-1
D gene: NA
clone size: NA
CDR3 DNA: TGCGCCAGCAGCTTGGCCTCAAGGGACACTGAAGCTTTCTTT
CDR3 protein: CASSLASRDTEAFF

J gene: TRBJ1-2
V gene: TRBV23-1
D gene: NA
clone size: NA
CDR3 DNA: TGCGCCAGCAGTCAATTCCCGTCTGGGATCTATGGCTACACCTTC
CDR3 protein: CASSQFPSGIYGYTF

J gene: TRBJ1-2
V gene: TRBV6-6
D gene: NA
clone size: NA
CDR3 DNA: TGTGCCAGCAGTTCCCAAGGGTTGGCCTATGGCTACACCTTC
CDR3 protein: CASSSQGLAYGYTF

J gene: TRBJ1-3
V gene: TRBV7-2
D gene: NA
clone size: NA
CDR3 DNA: TGTGCCAGCAGCGAGGGGGTGGGAAACACCATATATTTT
CDR3 protein: CASSEGVGNTIYF

J gene: TRBJ2-5
V gene: TRBV21-1
D gene: NA
clone size: NA
CDR3 DNA: TGTGCCAGCAACACCCGGGGGTCCCAAGAGACCCAGTACTTC
CDR3 protein: CASNTRGSQETQYF

J gene: TRBJ1-5
V gene: TRBV20-1
D gene: NA
clone size: few
CDR3 DNA: TGCAGTGCTAGAGCCCCGGTGGGGGCGCGAAGCAATCAGCCCCAGCATTTT
CDR3 protein: CSARAPVGARSNQPQHF

J gene: TRBJ1-1
V gene: TRBV7-3
D gene: NA
clone size: few
CDR3 DNA: TGTGCCAGCAGCTTAACCCCGGAGAACACTGAAGCTTTCTTT
CDR3 protein: CASSLTPENTEAFF

J gene: TRBJ2-4
V gene: TRBV28
D gene: NA
clone size: NA
CDR3 DNA: TGTGCCAGCTGCACCCATGACAAAAACATTCAGTACTTC
CDR3 protein: CASCTHDKNIQYF

J gene: TRBJ2-1
V gene: TRBV3-1
D gene: TRBD2
clone size: few
CDR3 DNA: TGTGCCAGCAGCCCTTGGACTAGGAGCGATGAGCAGTTCTTC
CDR3 protein: CASSPWTRSDEQFF

J gene: TRBJ1-2
V gene: TRBV3-1
D gene: NA
clone size: once
CDR3 DNA: TGTGCCAGCAGCCAAGGCTATGTCTATGGCTACACCTTC
CDR3 protein: CASSQGYVYGYTF

J gene: TRBJ2-3
V gene: TRBV12-3/TRBV12-4
D gene: NA
clone size: many
CDR3 DNA: TGTGCCAGCAGTTTAGCCCAACTAGATACGCAGTATTTT
CDR3 protein: CASSLAQLDTQYF

J gene: TRBJ1-5
V gene: TRBV29-1
D gene: NA
clone size: many
CDR3 DNA: TGCAGCGCCTCCATGGGGCAGGACGATCAGCCCCAGCATTTT
CDR3 protein: CSASMGQDDQPQHF